Listed below are T cell receptor beta chains from one sample, sequenced in a study of beta chain features in type 1 diabetes. The data were produced by immunoSEQ multiplex PCR, yet TCRdb's version contains in-frame clones alone and is incomplete. The sample consists of around 150,000 clones, less than 9.5% of them appearing once. Sample: central memory CD4+ T cells from blood. The receptors here all came from a man aged 18-30 years in good health. Both conserved end residues are part of each CDR3. Each record gives: J gene, V gene, clone size, D gene, CDR3 DNA, CDR3 protein. The D gene is left open where the match is weak. Rows give clone size only sometimes, using once, few, many, or a class for an expanded clone.

j_call: TRBJ1-1
v_call: TRBV5-1
clone_size: few
d_call: NA
cdr3_nt: TGCGCCAGCAGCTTGGGGAGGGTCTCTGAAGCTTTCTTT
cdr3_aa: CASSLGRVSEAFF

j_call: TRBJ1-1
v_call: TRBV6-5
clone_size: NA
d_call: NA
cdr3_nt: TGTGCCAGCAGCCGGACACGGCGAGACACTGAAGCTTTCTTT
cdr3_aa: CASSRTRRDTEAFF

j_call: TRBJ2-7
v_call: TRBV7-2
clone_size: many
d_call: TRBD2
cdr3_nt: TGTGCCAGCAGCTTAGTGGTAGCGGGGGCGTACGAGCAGTACTTC
cdr3_aa: CASSLVVAGAYEQYF

j_call: TRBJ2-3
v_call: TRBV7-9
clone_size: NA
d_call: NA
cdr3_nt: TGTGCCAGCAGCCCCTCCAAACTAGGCCAGCTCACAGATACGCAGTATTTT
cdr3_aa: CASSPSKLGQLTDTQYF

j_call: TRBJ2-2
v_call: TRBV7-3
clone_size: once
d_call: NA
cdr3_nt: TGTGCCAGCAGCTTAGGCCCAGGGGATAACACCGGGGAGCTGTTTTTT
cdr3_aa: CASSLGPGDNTGELFF

j_call: TRBJ2-7
v_call: TRBV9
clone_size: NA
d_call: TRBD1
cdr3_nt: TGTGCCAGCAGCGTAGAGGACAACAGGGGCCACGAGCAGTACTTC
cdr3_aa: CASSVEDNRGHEQYF

j_call: TRBJ1-3
v_call: TRBV7-9
clone_size: NA
d_call: NA
cdr3_nt: TGTGCCAGCAGCACTTACCAAAACAGGGCAACCGGAAACACCATATATTTT
cdr3_aa: CASSTYQNRATGNTIYF

j_call: TRBJ2-5
v_call: TRBV30
clone_size: NA
d_call: TRBD2
cdr3_nt: TGTGCCTGGACCGTCGGACTAGCGGGCGAGACCCAGTACTTC
cdr3_aa: CAWTVGLAGETQYF

j_call: TRBJ1-1
v_call: TRBV5-3
clone_size: many
d_call: NA
cdr3_nt: TGTGCCAGAACCTCCCGGGAGCCGAACACTGAAGCTTTCTTT
cdr3_aa: CARTSREPNTEAFF

j_call: TRBJ1-2
v_call: TRBV28
clone_size: many
d_call: NA
cdr3_nt: TGTGCCAGCAGTTCCGAGGCGGGGATTGGCTACACCTTC
cdr3_aa: CASSSEAGIGYTF

j_call: TRBJ1-1
v_call: TRBV27
clone_size: few
d_call: NA
cdr3_nt: TGTGCCAGCAGTTTCCTATCGGGGAGTTCTTGGGAAACTGAAGCTTTCTTT
cdr3_aa: CASSFLSGSSWETEAFF

j_call: TRBJ2-5
v_call: TRBV7-2
clone_size: few
d_call: NA
cdr3_nt: TGTGCCAGCAGTCGAACTAGCTTAGAGACCCAGTACTTC
cdr3_aa: CASSRTSLETQYF

j_call: TRBJ1-2
v_call: TRBV9
clone_size: NA
d_call: TRBD1
cdr3_nt: TGTGCCAGCAGTCTTCTCGGGACAGGGGATGGCTACACCTTC
cdr3_aa: CASSLLGTGDGYTF

j_call: TRBJ2-7
v_call: TRBV10-3
clone_size: NA
d_call: TRBD1
cdr3_nt: TGTGCCATCAGTGAGCGATTCGGGACAGGGTTCGAGCAGTACTTC
cdr3_aa: CAISERFGTGFEQYF

j_call: TRBJ2-7
v_call: TRBV6-5
clone_size: NA
d_call: TRBD1
cdr3_nt: TGTGCCAGCAGTGGACAGGGTAGCTCCTACGAGCAGTACTTC
cdr3_aa: CASSGQGSSYEQYF

j_call: TRBJ2-1
v_call: TRBV5-6
clone_size: few
d_call: NA
cdr3_nt: TGTGCCAGCAGCCCTCGGGACTCAACCATCGGTGAGCAGTTCTTC
cdr3_aa: CASSPRDSTIGEQFF

j_call: TRBJ2-6
v_call: TRBV5-1
clone_size: few
d_call: NA
cdr3_nt: TGCGCCAGCAGCTTGTCAGGGAACACTGGGGCCAACGTCCTGACTTTC
cdr3_aa: CASSLSGNTGANVLTF

j_call: TRBJ1-1
v_call: TRBV18
clone_size: NA
d_call: NA
cdr3_nt: TGTGCCAGCTCACCACCGTCAGGGTCGGCCACTGAAGCTTTCTTT
cdr3_aa: CASSPPSGSATEAFF

j_call: TRBJ1-5
v_call: TRBV7-2
clone_size: many
d_call: NA
cdr3_nt: TGTGCCAGCACCGGTTGGTGGAATCAGCCCCAGCATTTT
cdr3_aa: CASTGWWNQPQHF

j_call: TRBJ2-5
v_call: TRBV5-4
clone_size: few
d_call: NA
cdr3_nt: TGTGCCAGCAGCTTCGGCAGGGTCGACCCTCAAGAGACCCAGTACTTC
cdr3_aa: CASSFGRVDPQETQYF

j_call: TRBJ1-6
v_call: TRBV5-1
clone_size: NA
d_call: NA
cdr3_nt: TGCGCCAGCAGCTTGGACGGCGGGAAGGATTCACCCCTCCACTTT
cdr3_aa: CASSLDGGKDSPLHF

j_call: TRBJ1-6
v_call: TRBV28
clone_size: few
d_call: NA
cdr3_nt: TGTGCCAGCAGCCCCACCTCACAGAGCTCCTATAATTCACCCCTCCACTTT
cdr3_aa: CASSPTSQSSYNSPLHF

j_call: TRBJ2-1
v_call: TRBV18
clone_size: many
d_call: NA
cdr3_nt: TGTGCCAGCTCACCACTTGACACATACAATGAGCAGTTCTTC
cdr3_aa: CASSPLDTYNEQFF

j_call: TRBJ2-3
v_call: TRBV11-2
clone_size: NA
d_call: TRBD1
cdr3_nt: TGTGCCAGCAGCCCCACGACAGGGACCGCAGATACGCAGTATTTT
cdr3_aa: CASSPTTGTADTQYF

j_call: TRBJ1-2
v_call: TRBV14
clone_size: few
d_call: TRBD1
cdr3_nt: TGTGCCAGCAGCCCCGGGACAGCTTTTTATGGCTACACCTTC
cdr3_aa: CASSPGTAFYGYTF

j_call: TRBJ1-3
v_call: TRBV6-5
clone_size: NA
d_call: TRBD1
cdr3_nt: TGTGCCAGCAGTCTGACCGGGACAGGGGCCGACACCATATATTTT
cdr3_aa: CASSLTGTGADTIYF

j_call: TRBJ2-7
v_call: TRBV11-1
clone_size: NA
d_call: NA
cdr3_nt: TGTGCCAGCAGCTTAGGTTGGCAGGGAAGTAGCTACGAGCAGTACTTC
cdr3_aa: CASSLGWQGSSYEQYF

j_call: TRBJ2-1
v_call: TRBV7-9
clone_size: many
d_call: TRBD1
cdr3_nt: TGTGCCAGCAGCTTGAGGTTGGGACAGGAGCAGTTCTTC
cdr3_aa: CASSLRLGQEQFF

j_call: TRBJ2-7
v_call: TRBV2
clone_size: few
d_call: NA
cdr3_nt: TGTGCCAGCAGGAGACTTATCTCCTACGAGCAGTACTTC
cdr3_aa: CASRRLISYEQYF

j_call: TRBJ2-7
v_call: TRBV28
clone_size: NA
d_call: TRBD1
cdr3_nt: TGTGCCGTCCAGGGGGCCCCAACCTACGAGCAGTACTTC
cdr3_aa: CAVQGAPTYEQYF

j_call: TRBJ1-2
v_call: TRBV7-9
clone_size: many
d_call: NA
cdr3_nt: TGTGCCAGCAGCTTAGCGGGATCAACAGGAGGGTATGGCTACACCTTC
cdr3_aa: CASSLAGSTGGYGYTF

j_call: TRBJ2-1
v_call: TRBV6-5
clone_size: few
d_call: TRBD2
cdr3_nt: TGTGCCAGCAGTTCGACTAGCGCCTACAATGAGCAGTTCTTC
cdr3_aa: CASSSTSAYNEQFF

j_call: TRBJ2-7
v_call: TRBV2
clone_size: NA
d_call: NA
cdr3_nt: TGTGCCAGCAGTGAAGCAGGGGTGGGGGAGCAGTACTTC
cdr3_aa: CASSEAGVGEQYF

j_call: TRBJ2-7
v_call: TRBV6-5
clone_size: NA
d_call: NA
cdr3_nt: TGTGCCAGCAGTTTCTATACCTACGAGCAGTACTTC
cdr3_aa: CASSFYTYEQYF

j_call: TRBJ1-5
v_call: TRBV19
clone_size: few
d_call: NA
cdr3_nt: TGTGCCAGTACCCCTGGAGGGTGGAATCAGCCCCAGCATTTT
cdr3_aa: CASTPGGWNQPQHF

j_call: TRBJ1-4
v_call: TRBV5-4
clone_size: NA
d_call: NA
cdr3_nt: TGTGCCAGCAGCCGCCAAAGTGGTACAGGGTATTCGGAAAAACTGTTTTTT
cdr3_aa: CASSRQSGTGYSEKLFF

j_call: TRBJ1-2
v_call: TRBV19
clone_size: NA
d_call: TRBD1
cdr3_nt: TGTGCCAGTAGTTGGGACAGGGATTATGGCTACACCTTC
cdr3_aa: CASSWDRDYGYTF

j_call: TRBJ2-2
v_call: TRBV7-3
clone_size: once
d_call: TRBD2
cdr3_nt: TGTGCCAGCAGCAAGCTAGCGGGGAGTATCACCGGGGAGCTGTTTTTT
cdr3_aa: CASSKLAGSITGELFF

j_call: TRBJ2-1
v_call: TRBV10-3
clone_size: NA
d_call: TRBD1
cdr3_nt: TGTGCCATCAGTGACCAGGGACAGGGCAATGAGCAGTTCTTC
cdr3_aa: CAISDQGQGNEQFF

j_call: TRBJ2-5
v_call: TRBV7-8
clone_size: NA
d_call: NA
cdr3_nt: TGTGCCAGCAGCTTTAGCGCAGAGACCCAGTACTTC
cdr3_aa: CASSFSAETQYF

j_call: TRBJ2-2
v_call: TRBV11-1
clone_size: few
d_call: NA
cdr3_nt: TGTGCCAGCAGCTTCCAGGTCGCGAACACCGGGGAGCTGTTTTTT
cdr3_aa: CASSFQVANTGELFF

j_call: TRBJ2-4
v_call: TRBV7-3
clone_size: NA
d_call: TRBD1
cdr3_nt: TGTGCCAGCAGCACAGGGGGCCCGGGCAAAAACATTCAGTACTTC
cdr3_aa: CASSTGGPGKNIQYF

j_call: TRBJ1-2
v_call: TRBV29-1
clone_size: NA
d_call: TRBD1
cdr3_nt: TGCAGCGTACTGACAGGGGCCCGGGGCTACACCTTC
cdr3_aa: CSVLTGARGYTF

j_call: TRBJ2-1
v_call: TRBV6-4
clone_size: few
d_call: NA
cdr3_nt: TGTGCCAGCAGTGTCCAGGGGCGGAATGAGCAGTTCTTC
cdr3_aa: CASSVQGRNEQFF

j_call: TRBJ1-1
v_call: TRBV5-1
clone_size: NA
d_call: TRBD1
cdr3_nt: TGCGCCAGCAGCCGACAGGGGGCTAACACTGAAGCTTTCTTT
cdr3_aa: CASSRQGANTEAFF